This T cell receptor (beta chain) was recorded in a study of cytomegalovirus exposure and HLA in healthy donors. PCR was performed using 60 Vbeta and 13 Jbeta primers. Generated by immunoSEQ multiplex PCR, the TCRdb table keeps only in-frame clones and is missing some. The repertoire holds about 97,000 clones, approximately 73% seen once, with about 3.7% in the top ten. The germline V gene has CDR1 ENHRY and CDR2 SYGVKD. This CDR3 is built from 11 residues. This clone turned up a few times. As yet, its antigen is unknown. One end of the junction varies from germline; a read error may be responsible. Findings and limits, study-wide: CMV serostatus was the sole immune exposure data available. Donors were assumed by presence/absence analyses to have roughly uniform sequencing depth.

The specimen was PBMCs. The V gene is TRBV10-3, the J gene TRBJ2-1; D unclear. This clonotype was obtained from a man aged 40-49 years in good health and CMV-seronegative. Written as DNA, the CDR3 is TGTGCCATCAGAAACTACGATGAGCAGTTCTTC. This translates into CAIRNYDEQFF.